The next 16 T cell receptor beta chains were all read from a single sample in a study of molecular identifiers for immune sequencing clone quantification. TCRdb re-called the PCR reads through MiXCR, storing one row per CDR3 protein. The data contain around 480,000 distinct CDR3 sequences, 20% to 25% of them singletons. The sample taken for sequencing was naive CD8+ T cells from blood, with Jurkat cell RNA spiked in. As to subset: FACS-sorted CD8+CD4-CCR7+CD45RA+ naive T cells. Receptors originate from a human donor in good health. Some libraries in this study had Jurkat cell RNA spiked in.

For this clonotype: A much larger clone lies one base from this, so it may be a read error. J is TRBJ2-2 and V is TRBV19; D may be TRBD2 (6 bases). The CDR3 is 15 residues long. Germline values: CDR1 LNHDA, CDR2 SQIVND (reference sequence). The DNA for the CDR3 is TGTGCCAGTAGGGAGGGGCGATGGAACACCGGGGAGATGTTTTTT. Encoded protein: CASREGRWNTGEMFF.

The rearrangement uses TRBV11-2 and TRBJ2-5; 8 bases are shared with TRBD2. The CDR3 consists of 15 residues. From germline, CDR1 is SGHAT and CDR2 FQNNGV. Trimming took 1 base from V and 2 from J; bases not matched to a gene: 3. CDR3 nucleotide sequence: TGTGCCAGCAGCTTAGTTAGCGGGGTGCAAGAGACCCAGTACTTC. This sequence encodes CASSLVSGVQETQYF.

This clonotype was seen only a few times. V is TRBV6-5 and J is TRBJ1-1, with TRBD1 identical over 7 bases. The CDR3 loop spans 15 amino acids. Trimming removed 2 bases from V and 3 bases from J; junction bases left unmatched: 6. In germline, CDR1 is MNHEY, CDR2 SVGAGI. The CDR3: CASSYEGADDTEAFF. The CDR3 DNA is TGTGCCAGCAGTTACGAGGGGGCGGACGACACTGAAGCTTTCTTT.

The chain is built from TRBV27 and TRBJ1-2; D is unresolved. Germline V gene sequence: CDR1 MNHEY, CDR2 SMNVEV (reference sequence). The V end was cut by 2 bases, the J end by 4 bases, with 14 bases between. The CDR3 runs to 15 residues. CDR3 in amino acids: CASSLGQAPSYGYTF. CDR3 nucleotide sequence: TGTGCCAGCAGTTTAGGGCAGGCGCCTAGCTATGGCTACACCTTC.

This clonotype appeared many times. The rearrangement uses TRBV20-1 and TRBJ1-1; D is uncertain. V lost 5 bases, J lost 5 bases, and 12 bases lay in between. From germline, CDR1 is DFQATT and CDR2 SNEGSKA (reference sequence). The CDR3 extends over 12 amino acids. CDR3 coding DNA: TGCAGTGCTGCCTTGGGAGGGACTGAAGCTTTCTTT. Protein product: CSAALGGTEAFF.

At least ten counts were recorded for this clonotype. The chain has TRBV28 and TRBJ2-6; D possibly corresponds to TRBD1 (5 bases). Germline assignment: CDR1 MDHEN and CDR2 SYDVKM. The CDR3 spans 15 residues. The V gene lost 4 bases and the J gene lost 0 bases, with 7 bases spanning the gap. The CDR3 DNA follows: TGTGCCAGCAGTTCCAGGGTCTCTGGGGCCAACGTCCTGACTTTC. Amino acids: CASSSRVSGANVLTF.

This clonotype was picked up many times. The chain's CDR3 is CAWSGDRPWDTEAFF. In DNA, the CDR3 is TGTGCCTGGAGTGGAGACAGGCCATGGGACACTGAAGCTTTCTTT. The V call is TRBV30, the J call TRBJ1-1; D might be TRBD1 (6 bases). The CDR3 covers 15 residues. The germline gives CDR1 GTSNPN, CDR2 SVGIG (reference sequence). V lost 1 base to trimming and J lost 3 bases, with 15 bases between them.

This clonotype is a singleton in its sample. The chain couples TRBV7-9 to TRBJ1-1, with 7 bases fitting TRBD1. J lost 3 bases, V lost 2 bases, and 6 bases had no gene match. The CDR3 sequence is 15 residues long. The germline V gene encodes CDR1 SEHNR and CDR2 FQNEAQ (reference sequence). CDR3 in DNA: TGTGCCAGCAGCTTAAAGGGGGCTTTGGACACTGAAGCTTTCTTT. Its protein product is CASSLKGALDTEAFF.

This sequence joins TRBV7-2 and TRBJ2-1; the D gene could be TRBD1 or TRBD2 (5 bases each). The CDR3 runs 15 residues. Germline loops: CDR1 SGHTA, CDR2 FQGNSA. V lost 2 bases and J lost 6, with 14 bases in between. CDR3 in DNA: TGTGCCAGCAGCTTATCTCCGGGACGGCGCAATGAGCAGTTCTTC. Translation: CASSLSPGRRNEQFF.

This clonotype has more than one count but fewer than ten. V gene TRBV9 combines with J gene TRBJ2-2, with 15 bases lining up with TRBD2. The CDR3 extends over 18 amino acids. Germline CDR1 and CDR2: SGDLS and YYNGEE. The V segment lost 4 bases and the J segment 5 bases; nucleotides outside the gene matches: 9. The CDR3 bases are TGTGCCAGCAGCCCAACCGGACTAGCGGGAGGGCCTACCGGGGAGCTGTTTTTT. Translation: CASSPTGLAGGPTGELFF.

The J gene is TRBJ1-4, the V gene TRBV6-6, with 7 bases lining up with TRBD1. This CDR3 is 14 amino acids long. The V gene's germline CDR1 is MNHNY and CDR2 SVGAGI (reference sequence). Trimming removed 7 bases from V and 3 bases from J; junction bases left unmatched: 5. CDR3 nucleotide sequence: TGTGCCAGCACCGACAGGGCCCCTAATGAAAAACTGTTTTTT. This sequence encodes CASTDRAPNEKLFF.

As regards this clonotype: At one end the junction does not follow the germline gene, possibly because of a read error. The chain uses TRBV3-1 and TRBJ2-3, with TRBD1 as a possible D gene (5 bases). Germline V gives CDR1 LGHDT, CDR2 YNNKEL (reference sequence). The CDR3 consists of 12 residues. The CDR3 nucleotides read TGTGCCAGCAGCCAAGGCACAGGTACGCAGTATTTT. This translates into CASSQGTGTQYF.

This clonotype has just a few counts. For the CDR3, the DNA is TGCGCCAGCAGCTCCAGAGCGGGGATCTCCTACGAGCAGTACTTC. It specifies CASSSRAGISYEQYF. The rearrangement links TRBV4-3 to TRBJ2-7; 7 nucleotides match TRBD2. Germline CDR1 LGHNA, CDR2 YSLEER. The CDR3 contains 15 residues. Trimming cost V 5 bases and J 0 bases; bases outside gene matches: 7.

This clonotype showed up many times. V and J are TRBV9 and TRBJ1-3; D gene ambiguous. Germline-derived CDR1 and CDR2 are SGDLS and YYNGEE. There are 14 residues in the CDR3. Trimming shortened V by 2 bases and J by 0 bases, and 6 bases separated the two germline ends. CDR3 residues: CASSVGNSGNTIYF. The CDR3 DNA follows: TGTGCCAGCAGCGTGGGCAACTCTGGAAACACCATATATTTT.

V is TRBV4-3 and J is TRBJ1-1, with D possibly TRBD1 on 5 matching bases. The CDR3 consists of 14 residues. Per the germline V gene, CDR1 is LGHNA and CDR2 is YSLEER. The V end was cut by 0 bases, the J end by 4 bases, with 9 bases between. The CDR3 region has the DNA TGCGCCAGCAGCCAAGACAGGGTGGCCACTGAAGCTTTCTTT. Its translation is CASSQDRVATEAFF.

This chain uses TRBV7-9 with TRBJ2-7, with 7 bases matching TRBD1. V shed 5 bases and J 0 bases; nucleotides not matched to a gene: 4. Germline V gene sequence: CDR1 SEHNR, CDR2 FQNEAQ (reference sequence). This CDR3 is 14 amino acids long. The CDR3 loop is CASSVWDSSYEQYF. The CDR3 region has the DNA TGTGCCAGCAGCGTCTGGGACAGCTCCTACGAGCAGTACTTC. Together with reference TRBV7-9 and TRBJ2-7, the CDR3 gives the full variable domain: DTGVSQNPRHKITKRGQNVTFRCDPISEHNRLYWYRQTLGQGPEFLTYFQNEAQLEKSRLLSDRFSAERPKGSFSTLEIQRTEQGDSAMYLCASSVWDSSYEQYFGPGTRLTVT.